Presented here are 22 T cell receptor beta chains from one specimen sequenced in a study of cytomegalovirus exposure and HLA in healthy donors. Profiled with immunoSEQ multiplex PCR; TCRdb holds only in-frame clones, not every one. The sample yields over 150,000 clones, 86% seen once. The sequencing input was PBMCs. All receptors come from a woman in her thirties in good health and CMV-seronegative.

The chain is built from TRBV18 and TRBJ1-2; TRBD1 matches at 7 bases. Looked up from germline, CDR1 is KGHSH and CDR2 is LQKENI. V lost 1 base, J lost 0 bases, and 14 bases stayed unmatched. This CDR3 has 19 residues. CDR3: CASSPRLGGDPSANYGYTF. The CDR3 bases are TGTGCCAGCTCACCACGATTAGGGGGCGACCCCTCAGCTAACTATGGCTACACCTTC.

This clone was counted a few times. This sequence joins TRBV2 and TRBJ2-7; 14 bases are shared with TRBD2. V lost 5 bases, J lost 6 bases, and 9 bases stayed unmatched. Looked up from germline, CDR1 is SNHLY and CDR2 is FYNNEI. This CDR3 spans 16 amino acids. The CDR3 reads CASSNTQTSGRVEQYF. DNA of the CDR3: TGTGCCAGCAGTAACACCCAGACTAGCGGGAGGGTCGAGCAGTACTTC.

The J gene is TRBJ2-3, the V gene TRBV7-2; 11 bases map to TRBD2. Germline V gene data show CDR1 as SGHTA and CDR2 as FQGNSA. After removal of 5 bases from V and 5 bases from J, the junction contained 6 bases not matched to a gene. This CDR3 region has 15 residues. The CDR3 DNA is TGTGCCAGCAGCCGGACTAGCGGGTATGGAGATACGCAGTATTTT. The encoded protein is CASSRTSGYGDTQYF.

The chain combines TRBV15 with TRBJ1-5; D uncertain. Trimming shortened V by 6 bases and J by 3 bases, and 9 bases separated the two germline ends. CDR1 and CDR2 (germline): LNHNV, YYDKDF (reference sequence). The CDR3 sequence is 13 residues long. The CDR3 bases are TGTGCCACCAGTAGGCAGGTCAATCAGCCCCAGCATTTT. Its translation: CATSRQVNQPQHF.

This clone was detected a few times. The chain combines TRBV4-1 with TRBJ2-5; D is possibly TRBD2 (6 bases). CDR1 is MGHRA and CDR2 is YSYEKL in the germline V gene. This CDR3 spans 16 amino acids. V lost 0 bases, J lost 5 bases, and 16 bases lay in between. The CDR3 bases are TGCGCCAGCAGCCAAGATCTGGGACTCAGAGGGGAGACCCAGTACTTC. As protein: CASSQDLGLRGETQYF.

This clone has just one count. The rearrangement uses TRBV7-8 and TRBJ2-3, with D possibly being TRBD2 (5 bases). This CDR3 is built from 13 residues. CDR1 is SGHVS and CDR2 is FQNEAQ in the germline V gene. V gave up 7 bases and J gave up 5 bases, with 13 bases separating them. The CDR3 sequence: CASKGGAGDTQYF. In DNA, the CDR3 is TGTGCCAGCAAAGGAGGAGCAGGAGATACGCAGTATTTT.

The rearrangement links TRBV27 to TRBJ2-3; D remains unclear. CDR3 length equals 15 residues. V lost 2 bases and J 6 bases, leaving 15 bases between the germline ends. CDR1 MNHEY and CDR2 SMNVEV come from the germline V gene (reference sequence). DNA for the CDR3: TGTGCCAGCAGTTTAAAGCCAAGCCAAGCGGATACGCAGTATTTT. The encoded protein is CASSLKPSQADTQYF.

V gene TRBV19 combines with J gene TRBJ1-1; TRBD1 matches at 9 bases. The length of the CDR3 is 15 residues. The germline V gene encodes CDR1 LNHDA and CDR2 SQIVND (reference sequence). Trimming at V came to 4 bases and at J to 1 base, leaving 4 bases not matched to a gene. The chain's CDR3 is CASSTGQGANTEAFF. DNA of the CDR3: TGTGCCAGTAGTACGGGACAGGGTGCGAACACTGAAGCTTTCTTT.

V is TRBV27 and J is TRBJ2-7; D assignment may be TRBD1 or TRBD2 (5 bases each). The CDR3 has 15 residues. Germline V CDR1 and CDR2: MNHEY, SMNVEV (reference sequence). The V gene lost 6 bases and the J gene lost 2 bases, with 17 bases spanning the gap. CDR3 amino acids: CASSPDFRGPYEQYF. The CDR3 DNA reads TGTGCCAGCAGCCCCGATTTTCGGGGACCCTACGAGCAGTACTTC.

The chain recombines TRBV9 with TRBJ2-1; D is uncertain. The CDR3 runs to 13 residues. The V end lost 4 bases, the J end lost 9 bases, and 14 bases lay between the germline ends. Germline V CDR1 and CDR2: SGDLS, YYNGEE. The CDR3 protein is CASSTDPWGEQFF. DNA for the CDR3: TGTGCCAGCAGCACTGACCCTTGGGGTGAGCAGTTCTTC.

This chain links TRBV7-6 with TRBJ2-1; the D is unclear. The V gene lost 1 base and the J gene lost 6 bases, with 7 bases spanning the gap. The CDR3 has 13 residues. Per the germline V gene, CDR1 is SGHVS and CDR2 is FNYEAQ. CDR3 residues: CASSLELGNEQFF. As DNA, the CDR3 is TGTGCCAGCAGCTTAGAATTGGGCAATGAGCAGTTCTTC.

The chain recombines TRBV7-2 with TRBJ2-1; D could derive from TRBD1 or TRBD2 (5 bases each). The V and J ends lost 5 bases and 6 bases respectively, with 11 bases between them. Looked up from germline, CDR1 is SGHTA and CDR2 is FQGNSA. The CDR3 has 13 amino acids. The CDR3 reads CASSPPGRNEQFF. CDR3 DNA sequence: TGTGCCAGCAGCCCGCCGGGACGCAATGAGCAGTTCTTC.

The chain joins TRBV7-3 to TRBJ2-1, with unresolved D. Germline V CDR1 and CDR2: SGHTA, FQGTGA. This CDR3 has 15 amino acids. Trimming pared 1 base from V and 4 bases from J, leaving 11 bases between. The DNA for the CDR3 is TGTGCCAGCAGCTTAAGCGGCGGTGGGTACAATGAGCAGTTCTTC. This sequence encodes CASSLSGGGYNEQFF.

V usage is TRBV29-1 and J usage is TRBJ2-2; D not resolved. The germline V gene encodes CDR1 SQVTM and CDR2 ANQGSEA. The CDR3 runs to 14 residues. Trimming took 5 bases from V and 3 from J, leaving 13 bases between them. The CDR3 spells CSVYPRSDTGELFF. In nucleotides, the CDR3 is TGCAGCGTTTATCCCCGGTCGGACACCGGGGAGCTGTTTTTT.

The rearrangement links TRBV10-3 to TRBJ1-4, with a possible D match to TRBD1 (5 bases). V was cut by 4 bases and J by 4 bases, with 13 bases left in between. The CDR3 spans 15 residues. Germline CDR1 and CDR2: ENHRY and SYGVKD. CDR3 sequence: CAISASGQGNEKLFF. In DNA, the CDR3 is TGTGCCATCAGTGCAAGTGGGCAGGGTAATGAAAAACTGTTTTTT.

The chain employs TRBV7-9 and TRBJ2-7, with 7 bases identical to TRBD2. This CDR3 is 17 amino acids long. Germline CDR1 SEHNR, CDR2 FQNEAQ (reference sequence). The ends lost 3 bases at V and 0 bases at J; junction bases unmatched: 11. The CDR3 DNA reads TGTGCCAGCAGCTTGGGGATGAGTGCTAGCGGCTCCTACGAGCAGTACTTC. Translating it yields CASSLGMSASGSYEQYF.

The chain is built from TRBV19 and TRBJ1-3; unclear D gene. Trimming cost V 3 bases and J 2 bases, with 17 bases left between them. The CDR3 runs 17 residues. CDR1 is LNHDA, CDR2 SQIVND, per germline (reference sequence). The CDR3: CASSMGSRLRTGNTIYF. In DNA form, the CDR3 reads TGTGCCAGTAGTATGGGAAGCAGGCTTCGTACTGGAAACACCATATATTTT.

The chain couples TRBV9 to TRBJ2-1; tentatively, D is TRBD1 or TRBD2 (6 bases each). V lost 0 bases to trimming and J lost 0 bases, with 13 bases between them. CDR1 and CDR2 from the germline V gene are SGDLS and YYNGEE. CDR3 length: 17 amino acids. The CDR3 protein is CASSVDGGSYSYNEQFF. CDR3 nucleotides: TGTGCCAGCAGCGTAGACGGGGGCAGTTACTCCTACAATGAGCAGTTCTTC.

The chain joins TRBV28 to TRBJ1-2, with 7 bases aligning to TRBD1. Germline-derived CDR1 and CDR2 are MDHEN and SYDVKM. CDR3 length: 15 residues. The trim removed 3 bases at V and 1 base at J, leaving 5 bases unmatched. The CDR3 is CASSLGQKLNYGYTF. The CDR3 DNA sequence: TGTGCCAGCAGTTTGGGACAGAAACTTAACTATGGCTACACCTTC.

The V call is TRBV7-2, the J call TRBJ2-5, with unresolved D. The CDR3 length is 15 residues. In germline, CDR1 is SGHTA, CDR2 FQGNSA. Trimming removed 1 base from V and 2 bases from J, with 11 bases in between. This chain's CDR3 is CASSLGLGPQETQYF. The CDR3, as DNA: TGTGCCAGCAGCTTAGGTCTCGGGCCACAAGAGACCCAGTACTTC.

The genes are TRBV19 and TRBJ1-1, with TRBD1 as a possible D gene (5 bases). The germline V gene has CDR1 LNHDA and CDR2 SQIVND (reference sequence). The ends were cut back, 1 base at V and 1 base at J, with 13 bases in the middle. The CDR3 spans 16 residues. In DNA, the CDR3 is TGTGCCAGTAGTATAGCCCCTGGGGCGCGGAACACTGAAGCTTTCTTT. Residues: CASSIAPGARNTEAFF.

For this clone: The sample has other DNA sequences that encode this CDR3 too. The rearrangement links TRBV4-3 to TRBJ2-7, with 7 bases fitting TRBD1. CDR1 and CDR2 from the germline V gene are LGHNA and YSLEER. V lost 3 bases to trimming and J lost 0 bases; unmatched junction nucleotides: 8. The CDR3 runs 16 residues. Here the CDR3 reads CASSHQTGDSSYEQYF. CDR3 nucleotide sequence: TGCGCCAGCAGCCATCAAACTGGGGACAGCTCCTACGAGCAGTACTTC.